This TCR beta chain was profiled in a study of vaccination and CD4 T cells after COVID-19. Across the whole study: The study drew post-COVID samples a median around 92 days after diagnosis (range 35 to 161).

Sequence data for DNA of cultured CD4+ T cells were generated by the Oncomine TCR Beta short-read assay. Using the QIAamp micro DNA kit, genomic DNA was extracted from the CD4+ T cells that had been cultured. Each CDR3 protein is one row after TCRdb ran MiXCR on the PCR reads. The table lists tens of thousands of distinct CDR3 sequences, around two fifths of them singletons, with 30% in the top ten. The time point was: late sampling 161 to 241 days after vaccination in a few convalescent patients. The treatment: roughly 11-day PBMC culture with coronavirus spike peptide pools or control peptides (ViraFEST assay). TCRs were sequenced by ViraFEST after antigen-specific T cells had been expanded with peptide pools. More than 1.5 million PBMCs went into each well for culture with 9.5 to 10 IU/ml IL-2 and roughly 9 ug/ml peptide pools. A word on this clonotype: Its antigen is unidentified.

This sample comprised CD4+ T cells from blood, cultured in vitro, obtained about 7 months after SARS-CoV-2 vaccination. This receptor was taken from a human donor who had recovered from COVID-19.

Written as DNA, the CDR3 is TGTGCCAGTAGTATGCTTTCGGGGGAGACCCAGTACTTC. It translates to CASSMLSGETQYF. The chain couples TRBV19 to TRBJ2-5, with a weak D call TRBD2 (5 bases). Trimming pared 3 bases from V and 5 bases from J, leaving 10 bases between. The CDR3 covers 13 residues. From germline, CDR1 is LNHDA and CDR2 SQIVND (reference sequence). Variable domain in full (rest from reference TRBV19 and TRBJ2-5): DGGITQSPKYLFRKEGQNVTLSCEQNLNHDAMYWYRQDPGQGLRLIYYSQIVNDFQKGDIAEGYSVSREKKESFPLTVTSAQKNPTAFYLCASSMLSGETQYFGPGTRLLVL.